The T cell receptor (beta chain) under discussion was sequenced for a study of T cells in Graves' hyperthyroidism and ophthalmopathy. Amplification targeted TCR beta CDR3 regions from RNA transcripts. HTBI primers were the set used in a first-round RT-PCR of the TCR CDR3. One entry per CDR3 protein results from TCRdb running MiXCR on the multiplex PCR reads. The data contain about 610,000 distinct CDR3 sequences, roughly 16% of them seen just once; the ten biggest clones take up roughly 3%. V shed 7 bases, J shed 0 bases, and the junction held 3 bases outside the gene matches. There are 13 residues in the CDR3. The germline CDR1 and CDR2 sequences are SNHLY and FYNNEI. This clonotype was observed at least ten times.

The sequenced material came from blood. This receptor was obtained from a middle-aged woman with Graves' ophthalmopathy. The chain uses TRBV2 and TRBJ2-7; 7 bases agree with TRBD1. This CDR3 reads CASIGTDSYEQYF. CDR3 sequence (DNA): TGTGCCAGCATCGGGACAGACTCCTACGAGCAGTACTTC.